This T cell receptor (beta chain) was documented in a study of OX40 agonist ivuxolimab in advanced cancers. Regarding the research as a whole: Ivuxolimab was an agonistic, fully human IgG2 monoclonal antibody directed against OX40 (CD134), a costimulatory receptor. Intravenous ivuxolimab was administered to patients every 2 weeks at six dose levels: 0.01, 0.1, 0.3, 1.5, 3 and 10 mg/kg. Among the roughly 50 dose-escalation patients, around 20 had hepatocellular carcinoma, around 15 melanoma, 9 renal cell carcinoma and 9 head and neck cancer. In the dose-escalation cohort, roughly 80% of patients were male, and the mean age was approximately 60 years, with a range of about 20 to 90. Prior anti-PD-1, anti-PD-L1 or anti-CTLA-4 therapy was permitted, and about two fifths of dose-escalation patients had received checkpoint inhibitors. Partial responses were achieved by three dose-escalation patients, of whom one had hepatocellular carcinoma and two had cutaneous melanoma. The point of sequencing TCRbeta in the periphery was to test whether ivuxolimab changed TCR sequence diversity and drove clonal T-cell expansion. The monotherapy dose-escalation portion (N of about 57 patients) of the phase I ivuxolimab trial is reported in the paper. Study-wide findings and limitations: After ivuxolimab, more expanded clones were found on average in CD8+ T cells than in CD4+ T cells. Which antigens the clonally expanded peripheral T cells were specific for was not determined. In partial responders in the 0.1-3.0 mg/kg groups, normalized peripheral clonal expansion was found to be among the lowest, especially among CD8+ T cells. Low levels of normalized T-cell clonal expansion were also seen in some nonresponding patients. At doses of 0.1 to 3.0 mg/kg, clonal expansion of both CD4+ and CD8+ T cells in blood was seen between baseline and week 6.

On this clone itself: The target of this receptor is not known. No much larger clonotype is one base removed from it; base qualities were not supplied.

Genomic DNA was isolated from the sorted cells so that the TCRbeta CDR3 region could be sequenced. The immunoSEQ Assay was used to sequence the TCRbeta CDR3 regions. In TCRdb, the immuneACCESS table is reduced to in-frame sequences with V and J assigned. These tables do not hold every clone; where another copy was compared, an unresolved V gene accounts for under half, and the others remain unexplained. The sample records tens of thousands of clones, 70% to 90% of which are singletons. The ten largest clones represent about two fifths of the sample. The trial excluded patients who had a history of autoimmune disease or were on systemic immunosuppression. Peripheral blood for TCR sequencing was collected from all dose cohorts at baseline, on cycle 4 day 1, and on cycle 7 day 1. Samples were obtained from an open-label, multicenter, first-in-human phase I dose-escalation trial of ivuxolimab. Adults with locally advanced or metastatic melanoma, renal cell carcinoma, hepatocellular carcinoma or head and neck squamous cell carcinoma were enrolled in the trial. CD4+ and CD8+ T cells were sorted separately from peripheral blood before TCR sequencing.

The CDR3 has 16 amino acids, counting the end cysteine and phenylalanine. The only DNA kept is the CDR3, 48 bases in frame from the first base. CDR1 and CDR2, looked up from the germline V gene, are MGHRA and YSYEKL. V loses 4 bases, J loses 1 base, and the germline ends lie 14 bases apart. Sequencing used CD4+ or CD8+ T cells sorted from blood, obtained in a trial of the OX40 agonist ivuxolimab. This sequence uses TRBV4-1 and TRBJ2-1, with the D gene uncertain. This sequence was found in an adult with an advanced solid tumor such as melanoma, head and neck, liver or kidney cancer. The CDR3 here reads CASSPLEDLSYNEQFF. The DNA sequence reads TGCGCCAGCAGCCCCCTAGAAGACTTATCCTACAATGAGCAGTTCTTC.